One and the same sample provided the 28 T cell receptor beta chains below, sequenced in a study of tumor and adjacent non-tumor tissue in lung cancer. This sample's RNA came from whole unsorted tissue. TCRbeta libraries were built with three rounds of nested PCR, modified from ARM-PCR. TCRdb ran MiXCR on the multiplex PCR reads and lists one entry per CDR3 protein. This table has about 68,000 distinct CDR3 sequences, roughly 60% appearing once. The source material was lung tumor tissue. Receptors were obtained from a middle-aged man with non-small cell lung cancer.

Sample share makes this clonotype medium-sized. The V call is TRBV6-2 or TRBV6-3, the J call TRBJ1-5, with 10 bases fitting TRBD1. Trimming cost V 2 bases and J 4 bases; bases outside gene matches: 5. The CDR3 length is 16 residues. CDR1 MNHEY and CDR2 SVGEGT come from the germline V gene. As DNA, the CDR3 is TGTGCCAGCAGTTACGTGGACAGGGGGAAGAATCAGCCCCAGCATTTT. It encodes CASSYVDRGKNQPQHF.

With respect to this clonotype: A read error is possible here, since a much larger clone lies one base away. J is TRBJ1-4 and V is TRBV10-3; D is ambiguous. The CDR3 loop spans 15 amino acids. The V gene's germline CDR1 is ENHRY and CDR2 SYGVKD. The CDR3 spells CAISRDTGLNVKLFF. The CDR3, as DNA: TGTGCCATCAGTCGGGATACGGGCCTTAATGTAAAACTGTTTTTT.

The chain has TRBV12-3 or TRBV12-4 and TRBJ2-5, with 13 bases that match TRBD2. Losses at the gene ends were 3 bases for V and 9 bases for J; bases not matched to a gene: 13. The CDR3 is 17 amino acids. The CDR3 sequence: CASSLAGTSGIGEAQYF. For the CDR3, the DNA is TGTGCCAGCAGTTTGGCTGGGACTAGCGGGATAGGGGAGGCCCAGTACTTC.

This clonotype showed up just a few times. The chain combines TRBV7-6 with TRBJ1-4, with D tentatively TRBD1 (6 bases). V was pared by 2 bases and J by 12 bases, with 16 bases between. The CDR3 covers 14 residues. Germline V gives CDR1 SGHVS, CDR2 FNYEAQ. The CDR3 nucleotides read TGTGCCAGCAGCTTAAATCCACAGGGTGGCGAACTGTTTTTT. As protein: CASSLNPQGGELFF.

About this clonotype itself: Since a much larger clone is just one base distant, this may be a read error. The chain employs TRBV5-4 and TRBJ1-6; D call uncertain. CDR1 and CDR2 (germline): SGHNT, YYREEE (reference sequence). The ends were cut back, 7 bases at V and 10 bases at J, with 15 bases in the middle. The CDR3 loop spans 13 amino acids. The CDR3 DNA follows: TGTGCCAGCGGTCCCAAGGCAGAGTCACCCCTCCACTTT. This translates into CASGPKAESPLHF.

About this clonotype: The junction shows a germline mismatch at one end, possibly a read error. The genes are TRBV4-2 and TRBJ2-2; tentative D call: TRBD2 (5 bases). The length of the CDR3 is 14 residues. CDR1 LGHNA and CDR2 YNFKEQ come from the germline V gene. In DNA form, the CDR3 reads TGTGCCAGCTGCCCGGCCGGTAACACCGGGGAGCTGCTTTTT. Protein product: CASCPAGNTGELLF.

Concerning this clonotype: A read error may be the cause here, since a much bigger clone is one base away. The J gene is TRBJ1-2, the V gene TRBV20-1; maybe TRBD1 (5 bases). V gave up 3 bases and J gave up 7 bases, with 12 bases separating them. This CDR3 comprises 12 residues. From germline, CDR1 is DFQATT and CDR2 SNEGSKA (reference sequence). As DNA, the CDR3 is TGCAGTGCTAGTTCAGGGACCGGTGGCTACACCTTC. This gives the protein CSASSGTGGYTF.

Notes on this clonotype: The final CDR3 position lacks the conserved phenylalanine or tryptophan, pointing to a likely read error. V and J are TRBV29-1 and TRBJ1-1; tentatively, D is TRBD1 (6 bases). The CDR3 covers 12 residues. CDR1 and CDR2 (germline): SQVTM, ANQGSEA. CDR3: CSDGQPNTEAFL. In DNA form, the CDR3 reads TGCAGCGATGGACAGCCTAACACTGAGGCTTTCCTT.

This chain links TRBV11-3 with TRBJ1-5; 7 bases match TRBD1. Germline-derived CDR1 and CDR2 are SGHNT and YENEEA. Trimming removed 5 bases from V and 6 bases from J; junction bases left unmatched: 10. The CDR3 length is 15 residues. CDR3 sequence: CASSLHSGGGQPQHF. CDR3 sequence (DNA): TGTGCCAGCAGCCTCCATTCAGGGGGTGGTCAGCCCCAGCATTTT.

As to this clonotype: Mismatch with germline at one junction end may stem from a read error. The J gene is TRBJ2-4, the V gene TRBV20-1; D is uncertain. The CDR3 has 13 amino acids. The V gene's germline CDR1 is DFQATT and CDR2 SNEGSKA (reference sequence). The CDR3 protein is CSASPMTLSIRYF. CDR3 in DNA: TGCAGTGCTAGTCCCATGACCTTAAGCATTCGGTACTTC.

This clonotype was counted ten times or more. The V and J genes are TRBV6-1 and TRBJ2-2; D is perhaps TRBD2 (5 bases). The germline CDR1 and CDR2 sequences are MNHNS and SASEGT. Deletions cut 9 bases from V and 4 bases from J, with 15 bases between. The length of the CDR3 is 14 residues. As DNA, the CDR3 is TGTGCCAGTACTTACTCCGGGGTCACCGGGGAGCTGTTTTTT. Its translation is CASTYSGVTGELFF.

The rearrangement uses TRBV11-2 and TRBJ2-5, with no clear D. The germline V gene has CDR1 SGHAT and CDR2 FQNNGV. Trimming pared 0 bases from V and 4 bases from J, leaving 6 bases between. CDR3 size: 13 residues. Here the CDR3 reads CASSLDSRETQYF. The CDR3 DNA follows: TGTGCCAGCAGCTTAGATAGCAGAGAGACCCAGTACTTC. The entire variable domain, with the rest obtained from reference TRBV11-2 and TRBJ2-5, is as follows: EAGVAQSPRYKIIEKRQSVAFWCNPISGHATLYWYQQILGQGPKLLIQFQNNGVVDDSQLPKDRFSAERLKGVDSTLKIQPAKLEDSAVYLCASSLDSRETQYFGPGTRLLVL.

Turning to this clonotype: A read error may be the cause here, since a much bigger clone is one base away. The chain combines TRBV29-1 with TRBJ1-4, with D unclear. V was trimmed by 8 bases and J by 1 base, leaving 5 bases between them. Germline V CDR1 and CDR2: SQVTM, ANQGSEA. The CDR3 has 11 amino acids. CDR3 region: CSFVTNEKLFF. CDR3 sequence (DNA): TGCAGCTTTGTAACTAATGAAAAACTGTTTTTT.

As concerns this clonotype: One base away lies a much larger clone, so this may be a sequencing read error. The V gene is TRBV4-2, the J gene TRBJ2-1; D remains unclear. The CDR3 has 13 residues. Germline V CDR1 and CDR2: LGHNA, YNFKEQ. V dropped 2 bases and J dropped 6 bases, with 8 bases sitting between them. The CDR3 region is CASSQKLGNEQFF. CDR3 DNA sequence: TGTGCCAGCAGCCAAAAATTGGGCAATGAGCAGTTCTTC.

This clonotype was detected only once. A read error may be the cause here, since a much bigger clone is one base away. V usage is TRBV5-6 and J usage is TRBJ1-6; D is ambiguous. Germline lookup yields CDR1 SGHDT and CDR2 YYEEEE. The CDR3 length is 15 residues. CDR3 sequence (DNA): TGTGCCAGCAGCTACGACTCGGTGCGCAATTCAGCCCTCCACTTT. It is translated as CASSYDSVRNSALHF.

As concerns this clonotype: This may be a read error, as it is one base from a much larger clone. The V call is TRBV28, the J call TRBJ2-7; possible D gene TRBD1, 6 bases. The germline gives CDR1 MDHEN, CDR2 SYDVKM. This CDR3 spans 13 amino acids. The CDR3 loop is CTSTIQGSYEQYF. CDR3 bases: TGTACCAGCACCATACAGGGTTCCTACGAGCAGTACTTC.

As concerns this clonotype: One junction end does not reproduce the germline sequence, and a read error may be involved. The V gene is TRBV28, the J gene TRBJ1-5; TRBD1 matches 9 bases. The CDR3 is 15 amino acids. The V gene's germline CDR1 is MDHEN and CDR2 SYDVKM. CDR3 nucleotide sequence: TGTGTCAGCAGTCTCATGGGACAGGGCTCTCAGCCCCAGCATTTT. This sequence encodes CVSSLMGQGSQPQHF.

This clonotype has a count of ten or more. This rearrangement joins TRBV6-2 or TRBV6-3 to TRBJ2-7; D is tentatively TRBD1 or TRBD2 (5 bases each). Germline V lookup: CDR1 MNHEY, CDR2 SVGEGT. This CDR3 comprises 16 residues. V was clipped by 5 bases and J by 2 bases, with 19 bases between them. CDR3 protein: CASSPEGRARTYEQYF. CDR3 DNA: TGTGCCAGCAGTCCCGAGGGCAGGGCAAGGACCTACGAGCAGTACTTC.

As to this clonotype: Here the CDR3 omits its conserved ending phenylalanine or tryptophan, so a read error is the likely source. The V and J genes are TRBV30 and TRBJ2-3, with 8 bases aligning to TRBD2. Germline CDR1 and CDR2: GTSNPN and SVGIG (reference sequence). This CDR3 has 14 amino acids. CDR3: CTWSDGGDPDTQYS. DNA for the CDR3: TGTACCTGGAGTGACGGGGGGGATCCAGATACGCAGTATTCT.

For this clonotype: The junction differs from germline at one of its ends, possibly a read error. V and J are TRBV20-1 and TRBJ2-7, with TRBD1 matching 7 bases. Germline V lookup: CDR1 DFQATT, CDR2 SNEGSKA (reference sequence). The CDR3 contains 13 residues. The chain's CDR3 is CSARSDRSCEQYF. DNA of the CDR3: TGCAGTGCTAGATCGGACAGGTCCTGCGAGCAGTACTTC.

Comments on this clonotype: Given a much more abundant clone one base away, this may be a read error. The chain has TRBV20-1 and TRBJ2-7; the D gene could be TRBD1 or TRBD2 (5 bases each). Trimming removed 2 bases at V and 4 bases at J, with 15 bases between. The CDR3 has 14 residues. Germline CDR1 and CDR2: DFQATT and SNEGSKA (reference sequence). The CDR3 nucleotides read TGCAGTGCTAGATGGCAGTCGAGGGGTTACGAGCAGTACTTC. Amino acid sequence: CSARWQSRGYEQYF.

The gene calls are TRBV29-1 and TRBJ2-7; 9 nucleotides match TRBD1. Germline CDR1 and CDR2: SQVTM and ANQGSEA. The CDR3 length is 13 residues. Germline trimming cut 8 bases from V and 5 bases from J; bases unmatched to any gene: 10. CDR3 bases: TGCAGCATTCCGGGGACAGGGTTCAACGAGCAGTACTTC. The encoded protein is CSIPGTGFNEQYF.

A remark on this clonotype: Germline and junction disagree at one end, which may indicate a read error. The chain joins TRBV11-2 to TRBJ1-6, with D possibly being TRBD1 (6 bases). This CDR3 region has 16 residues. In germline, CDR1 is SGHAT, CDR2 FQNNGV. The CDR3 spells CVRSFSGHNYNSPLYF. CDR3 DNA: TGTGTCCGCAGCTTCTCGGGACACAACTATAATTCACCCCTCTACTTT.

This clonotype was recorded only once. DNA of the CDR3: TGCAGTGCTAGAGTTGGTCCTAATCAGCCCCAGCATTTT. Translating it yields CSARVGPNQPQHF. The rearrangement links TRBV20-1 to TRBJ1-5; D not resolved. Trimming pared 1 base from V and 4 bases from J, leaving 8 bases between. The CDR3 consists of 13 residues. Germline assignment: CDR1 DFQATT and CDR2 SNEGSKA (reference sequence).

A remark on this clonotype: Germline is not matched at one junction end, which may reflect a read error. The chain is built from TRBV13 and TRBJ2-1, with D tentatively TRBD2 (5 bases). Germline CDR1 reads PRHDT; CDR2 reads FYEKMQ (reference sequence). The length of the CDR3 is 18 residues. CDR3 sequence reads: CASSPPRGSETSFNEQFF. CDR3 in DNA: TGTGCCAGCAGCCCACCCCGAGGTAGCGAGACATCCTTCAATGAGCAGTTCTTC.

This clonotype appeared many times. CDR3 region: CSARDPGTSGRNEQFF. DNA of the CDR3: TGCAGTGCTAGAGATCCCGGGACTAGCGGGAGGAATGAGCAGTTCTTC. The rearrangement uses TRBV20-1 and TRBJ2-1; 15 bases match TRBD2. The CDR3 spans 16 residues. After removal of 0 bases from V and 7 bases from J, the junction contained 4 bases not matched to a gene. Germline V gene lookup returns CDR1 DFQATT and CDR2 SNEGSKA (reference sequence).

The CDR3 coding sequence is TGCAACGCAAGGACTAGCGGGAACCTATACGAGCAGTACTTC. This gives the protein CNARTSGNLYEQYF. The chain is built from TRBV29-1 and TRBJ2-7; 12 bases fit TRBD2. In germline, CDR1 is SQVTM, CDR2 ANQGSEA. The CDR3 contains 14 residues.

Ten or more counts support this clonotype. The rearrangement links TRBV10-1 to TRBJ2-2, with D maybe TRBD2 (7 bases). The V gene's germline CDR1 is WNHNN and CDR2 SYGVQD (reference sequence). The CDR3 sequence is 15 residues long. V was trimmed by 3 bases and J by 5 bases, leaving 13 bases between them. The CDR3 nucleotides read TGCGCCAGCAGTGATACAGGGAGGGGGACCGGGGAGCTGTTTTTT. Its translation is CASSDTGRGTGELFF.